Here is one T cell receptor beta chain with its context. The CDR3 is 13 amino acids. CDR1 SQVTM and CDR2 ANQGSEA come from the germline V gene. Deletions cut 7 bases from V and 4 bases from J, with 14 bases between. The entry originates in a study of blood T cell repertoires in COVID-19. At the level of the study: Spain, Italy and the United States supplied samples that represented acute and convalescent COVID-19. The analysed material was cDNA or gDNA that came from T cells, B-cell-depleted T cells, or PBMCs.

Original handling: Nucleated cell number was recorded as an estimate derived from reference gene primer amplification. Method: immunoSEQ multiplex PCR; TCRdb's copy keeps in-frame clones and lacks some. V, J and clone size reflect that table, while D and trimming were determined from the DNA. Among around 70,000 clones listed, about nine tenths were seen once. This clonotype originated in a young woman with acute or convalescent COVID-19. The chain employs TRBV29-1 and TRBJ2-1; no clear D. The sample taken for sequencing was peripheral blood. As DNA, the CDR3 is TGCAGCGCCTGGTCAGGTACTTACAATGAGCAGTTCTTC. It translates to CSAWSGTYNEQFF.